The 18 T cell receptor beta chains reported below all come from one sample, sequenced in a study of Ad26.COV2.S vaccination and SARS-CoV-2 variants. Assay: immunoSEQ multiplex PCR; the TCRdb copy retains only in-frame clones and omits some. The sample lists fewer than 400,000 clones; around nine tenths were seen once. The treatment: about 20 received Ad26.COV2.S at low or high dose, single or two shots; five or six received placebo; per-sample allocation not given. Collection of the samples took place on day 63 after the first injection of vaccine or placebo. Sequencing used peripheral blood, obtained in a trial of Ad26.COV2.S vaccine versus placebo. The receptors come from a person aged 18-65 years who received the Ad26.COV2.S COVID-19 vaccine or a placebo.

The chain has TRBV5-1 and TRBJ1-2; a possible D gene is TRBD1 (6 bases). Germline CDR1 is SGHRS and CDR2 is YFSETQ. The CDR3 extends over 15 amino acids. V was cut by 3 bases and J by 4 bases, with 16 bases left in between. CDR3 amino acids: CASSSGQPTTYGYTF. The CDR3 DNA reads TGCGCCAGCAGCTCAGGACAGCCGACCACCTATGGCTACACCTTC.

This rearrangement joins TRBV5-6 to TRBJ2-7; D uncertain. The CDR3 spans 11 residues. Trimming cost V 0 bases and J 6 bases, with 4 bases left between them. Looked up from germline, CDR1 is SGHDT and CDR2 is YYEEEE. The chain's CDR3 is CASSLESEQYF. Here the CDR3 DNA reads TGTGCCAGCAGCTTGGAATCCGAGCAGTACTTC. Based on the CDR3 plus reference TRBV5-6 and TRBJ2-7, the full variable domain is DAGVTQSPTHLIKTRGQQVTLRCSPKSGHDTVSWYQQALGQGPQFIFQYYEEEERQRGNFPDRFSGHQFPNYSSELNVNALLLGDSALYLCASSLESEQYFGPGTRLTVT.

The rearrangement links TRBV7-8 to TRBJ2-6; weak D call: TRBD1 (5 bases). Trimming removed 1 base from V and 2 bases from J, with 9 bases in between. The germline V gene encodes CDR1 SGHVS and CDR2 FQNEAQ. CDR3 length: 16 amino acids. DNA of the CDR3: TGTGCCAGCAGCTTAGAGGGGATAGCTGGGGCCAACGTCCTGACTTTC. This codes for CASSLEGIAGANVLTF.

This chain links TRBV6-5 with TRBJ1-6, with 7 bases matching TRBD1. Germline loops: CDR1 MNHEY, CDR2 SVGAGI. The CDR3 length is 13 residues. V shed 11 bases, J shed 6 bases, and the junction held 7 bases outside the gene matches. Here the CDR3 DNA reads TGTGCCGTCCGACAGGGACCTAATTCACCCCTCCACTTT. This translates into CAVRQGPNSPLHF.

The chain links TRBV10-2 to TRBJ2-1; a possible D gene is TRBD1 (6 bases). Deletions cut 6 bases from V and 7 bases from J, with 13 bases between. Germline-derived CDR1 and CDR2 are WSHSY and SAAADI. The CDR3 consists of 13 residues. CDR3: CASREQGGNEQFF. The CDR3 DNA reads TGCGCCAGCAGGGAACAGGGTGGAAATGAGCAGTTCTTC.

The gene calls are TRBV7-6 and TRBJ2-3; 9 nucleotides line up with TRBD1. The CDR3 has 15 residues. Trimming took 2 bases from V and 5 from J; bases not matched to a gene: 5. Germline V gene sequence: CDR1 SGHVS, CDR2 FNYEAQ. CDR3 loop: CASSLRDRARDTQYF. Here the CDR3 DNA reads TGTGCCAGCAGCTTAAGGGACAGGGCGCGAGATACGCAGTATTTT.

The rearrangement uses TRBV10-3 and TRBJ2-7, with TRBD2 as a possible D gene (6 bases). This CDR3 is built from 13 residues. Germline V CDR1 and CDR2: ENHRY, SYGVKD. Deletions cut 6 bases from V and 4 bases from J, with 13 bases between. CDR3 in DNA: TGTGCCATCAGCGCCTCGGGGGAGTACGAGCAGTACTTC. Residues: CAISASGEYEQYF.

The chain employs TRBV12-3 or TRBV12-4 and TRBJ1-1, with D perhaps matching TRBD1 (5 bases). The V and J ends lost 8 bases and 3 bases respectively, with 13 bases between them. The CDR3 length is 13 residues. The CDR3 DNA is TGTGCCAGCTCGGACATTCGGGACACTGAAGCTTTCTTT. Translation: CASSDIRDTEAFF.

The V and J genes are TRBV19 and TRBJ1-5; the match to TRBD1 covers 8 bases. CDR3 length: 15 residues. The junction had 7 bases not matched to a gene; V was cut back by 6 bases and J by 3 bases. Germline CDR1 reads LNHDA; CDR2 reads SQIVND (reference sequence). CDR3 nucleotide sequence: TGTGCCAGTAGCCTCTTGACAGGGGTCAATCAGCCCCAGCATTTT. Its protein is CASSLLTGVNQPQHF.

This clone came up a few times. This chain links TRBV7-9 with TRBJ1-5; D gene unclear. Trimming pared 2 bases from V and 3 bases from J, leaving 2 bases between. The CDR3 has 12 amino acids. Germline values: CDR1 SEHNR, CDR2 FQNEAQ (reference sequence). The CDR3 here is CASSLNNQPQHF. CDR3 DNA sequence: TGTGCCAGCAGCTTAAACAATCAGCCCCAGCATTTT. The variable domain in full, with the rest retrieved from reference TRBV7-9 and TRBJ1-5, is DTGVSQNPRHKITKRGQNVTFRCDPISEHNRLYWYRQTLGQGPEFLTYFQNEAQLEKSRLLSDRFSAERPKGSFSTLEIQRTEQGDSAMYLCASSLNNQPQHFGDGTRLSIL.

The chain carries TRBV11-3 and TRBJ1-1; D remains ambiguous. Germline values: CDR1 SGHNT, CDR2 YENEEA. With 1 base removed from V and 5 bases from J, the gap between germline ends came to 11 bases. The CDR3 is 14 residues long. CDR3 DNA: TGTGCCAGCAGCTTAGCCCCCGGCGGAACTGAAGCTTTCTTT. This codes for CASSLAPGGTEAFF.

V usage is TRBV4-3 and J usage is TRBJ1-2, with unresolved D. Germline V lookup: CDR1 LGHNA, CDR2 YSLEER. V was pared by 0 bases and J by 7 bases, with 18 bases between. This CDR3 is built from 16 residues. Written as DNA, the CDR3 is TGCGCCAGCAGCCAAGATAGAACGCCCAGGTTGTCTGGCTACACCTTC. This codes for CASSQDRTPRLSGYTF.

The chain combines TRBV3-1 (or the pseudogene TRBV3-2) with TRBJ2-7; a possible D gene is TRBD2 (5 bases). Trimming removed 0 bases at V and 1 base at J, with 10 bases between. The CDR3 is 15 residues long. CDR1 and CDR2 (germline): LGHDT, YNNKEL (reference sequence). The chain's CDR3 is CASSQEPGDSYEQYF. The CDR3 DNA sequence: TGTGCCAGCAGCCAAGAACCCGGGGATTCCTACGAGCAGTACTTC.

This CDR3 reads CASSQGMAGGLLGEQYF. In nucleotides, the CDR3 is TGTGCCAGCAGCCAAGGTATGGCGGGGGGATTACTAGGGGAGCAGTACTTC. The V gene is TRBV3-1 (or the pseudogene TRBV3-2), the J gene TRBJ2-7, with 8 bases that match TRBD2. The CDR3 is made up of 17 amino acids. Germline loops: CDR1 LGHDT, CDR2 YNNKEL (reference sequence). V shed 1 base, J shed 7 bases, and the junction held 15 bases outside the gene matches.

Written as DNA, the CDR3 is TGTGCCAGCTCACCGTTGGGAAAGAATTCGAACACTGAAGCTTTCTTT. Translation gives CASSPLGKNSNTEAFF. J is TRBJ1-1 and V is TRBV18, with D unresolved. The CDR3 sequence is 16 residues long. V lost 3 bases and J lost 1, with 15 bases in between. The germline CDR1 and CDR2 sequences are KGHSH and LQKENI.

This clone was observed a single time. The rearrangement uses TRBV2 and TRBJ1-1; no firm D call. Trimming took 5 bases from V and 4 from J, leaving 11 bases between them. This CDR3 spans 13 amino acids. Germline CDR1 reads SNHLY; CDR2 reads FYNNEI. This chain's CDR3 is CASSLDSVTEAFF. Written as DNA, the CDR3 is TGTGCCAGCAGTCTGGACTCCGTCACTGAAGCTTTCTTT.

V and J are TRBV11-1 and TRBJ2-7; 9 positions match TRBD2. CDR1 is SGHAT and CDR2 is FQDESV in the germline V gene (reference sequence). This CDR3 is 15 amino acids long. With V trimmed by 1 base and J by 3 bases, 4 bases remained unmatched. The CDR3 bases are TGTGCCAGCAGCTTAGTCAGCGGGGGGCACTACGAGCAGTACTTC. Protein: CASSLVSGGHYEQYF.

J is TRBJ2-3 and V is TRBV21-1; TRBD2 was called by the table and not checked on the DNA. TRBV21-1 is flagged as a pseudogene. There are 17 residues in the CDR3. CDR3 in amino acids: CASSKPREIEGTDTQYF. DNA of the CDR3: TGTGCCAGCAGCAAACCCCGGGAAATAGAAGGCACAGATACGCAGTATTTT.